The 12 T cell receptor beta chains below were found in one sample sequenced in a study of Graves' ophthalmopathy and Graves' hyperthyroidism. Amplification of the TCR beta CDR3 regions used RNA transcripts (as template). Following a first-round RT-PCR that used HTBI primers, a second-round multiplex PCR was carried out. TCRdb itself ran the multiplex PCR reads through MiXCR, one entry per CDR3 protein. This sample has some 520,000 distinct CDR3 sequences, with 14% found just once. Sequencing was performed on blood. Source of these receptors: a woman aged 25 to 39 with Graves' ophthalmopathy.

This clonotype was observed at least ten times. The chain combines TRBV12-3 or TRBV12-4 with TRBJ1-1, with D perhaps TRBD1 (5 bases). CDR3 length equals 11 residues. V lost 11 bases and J 5 bases, leaving 12 bases between the germline ends. The CDR3 DNA reads TGTGCCGCCGGGTGGGGGACTGAAGCTTTCTTT. Translated: CAAGWGTEAFF.

This clonotype was found many times. One end of the junction varies from germline; a read error may be responsible. The CDR3 DNA is TGTGCCAGCAGCTTAGACGGAAATCAGCCCCAGCATTTT. Amino acid sequence: CASSLDGNQPQHF. The chain carries TRBV5-1 and TRBJ1-5; no clear D. The CDR3 runs 13 residues. Germline loops: CDR1 SGHRS, CDR2 YFSETQ.

This clonotype came up many times. The V gene is TRBV6-1, the J gene TRBJ2-6; D unresolved. This CDR3 is built from 13 residues. Germline CDR1 and CDR2: MNHNS and SASEGT. V lost 8 bases, J lost 4 bases, and 9 bases lay in between. The CDR3 spells CASRPMGANVLTF. CDR3 in DNA: TGTGCCAGCCGTCCGATGGGGGCCAACGTCCTGACTTTC.

The chain uses TRBV6-1 and TRBJ2-5; D is uncertain. Germline assignment: CDR1 MNHNS and CDR2 SASEGT. This CDR3 region has 15 residues. Trimming stripped 4 bases from V and 5 bases from J, with 17 bases between. CDR3 loop: CASSGRQVLRETQYF. The CDR3 DNA is TGTGCCAGCAGTGGCCGGCAGGTACTTCGGGAGACCCAGTACTTC.

This clonotype occurred many times. A much larger clone differs from this one at a single base, so this may be a read error. CDR3 DNA sequence: TGTGCCAGCAGTTATGGGAACACTGAAGCTTCCTTT. Residues: CASSYGNTEASF. The chain combines TRBV6-5 with TRBJ1-1; D gene unclear. CDR1 is MNHEY, CDR2 SVGAGI, per germline. This CDR3 comprises 12 residues.

The V call is TRBV12-3 or TRBV12-4, the J call TRBJ2-5; possibly TRBD2 for D (7 bases). Between the trimmed V and J ends, which lost 6 bases and 0 bases, there was a span of 20 bases. This CDR3 comprises 17 residues. The CDR3 nucleotides are TGTGCCAGCAGCCCCGCCCGGGGGCGGGGGAACCAAGAGACCCAGTACTTC. It translates to CASSPARGRGNQETQYF.

This clonotype appeared many times. The chain employs TRBV18 and TRBJ2-7; D may correspond to TRBD1 or TRBD2 (5 bases each). CDR1 is KGHSH, CDR2 LQKENI, per germline. The CDR3 contains 14 residues. V shed 2 bases and J shed 6 bases, with 14 bases lying between them. CDR3 in DNA: TGTGCCAGCTCACCAAGGGACGGGGACCGCGAGCAGTACTTC. Encoded protein: CASSPRDGDREQYF.

This clonotype was found a few times. The rearrangement links TRBV12-3 or TRBV12-4 to TRBJ1-1; D call uncertain. The V end lost 6 bases, the J end lost 2 bases, and 10 bases lay between the germline ends. This CDR3 region has 13 residues. CDR3 amino acids: CASRLDLNTEAFF. CDR3 DNA: TGTGCCAGCAGGCTAGACTTAAACACTGAAGCTTTCTTT.

This clonotype was seen ten or more times. The genes are TRBV6-1 and TRBJ2-7, with TRBD2 matching over 7 bases. Germline CDR1 is MNHNS and CDR2 is SASEGT. The CDR3 loop spans 15 amino acids. The V gene end was trimmed by 7 bases and the J gene end by 0 bases; junction bases not matched to a gene: 9. CDR3 region: CASTASGVSSYEQYF. In DNA form, the CDR3 reads TGTGCCAGCACCGCCAGCGGGGTCAGCTCCTACGAGCAGTACTTC.

As for this clonotype: A junction boundary mismatches the germline segment, possibly from a read error. CDR3 region: CSARGDLAKNIKYF. CDR3 bases: TGCAGTGCTAGGGGGGACCTAGCCAAAAACATTAAGTACTTC. The genes are TRBV20-1 and TRBJ2-4; perhaps D is TRBD1 or TRBD2 (5 bases each). This CDR3 region has 14 residues. Germline V gene lookup returns CDR1 DFQATT and CDR2 SNEGSKA (reference sequence).

This clonotype has ten or more counts. The rearrangement links TRBV12-3 or TRBV12-4 to TRBJ1-1; a weak D match, TRBD1 (6 bases). Trimming cost V 3 bases and J 5 bases, with 10 bases left between them. The CDR3 has 13 residues. CDR3 in DNA: TGTGCCAGCAGTTTCGACAGGTTGACTGAAGCTTTCTTT. Its translation is CASSFDRLTEAFF.

This clonotype was counted at least ten times. The genes are TRBV3-1 and TRBJ1-1; D possibly corresponds to TRBD1 (5 bases). Between the trimmed V and J ends, which lost 7 bases and 5 bases, there was a span of 20 bases. The CDR3 covers 15 residues. Germline CDR1 reads LGHDT; CDR2 reads YNNKEL (reference sequence). CDR3 nucleotide sequence: TGTGCCAGCACCCTCGACGGCGGGGGTTCGACTGAAGCTTTCTTT. It yields the protein CASTLDGGGSTEAFF.